This TCR beta chain was found in a study of PD-1 blockade in classical Hodgkin lymphoma. Study-level points and caveats: Possibly reflecting disease activity or prior therapy, repertoire differences have causes that remain undefined. Newly diagnosed patients had baseline TCR diversity that was reportedly lower than that of healthy donors.

Note on this clone: Its target is unknown.

Profiling relied on immunoSEQ multiplex PCR, and the TCRdb table lists in-frame clones only, not all of them. This table has 95,000 to 100,000 clones, around nine tenths appearing once. Every one of the patients relapsed after autologous stem cell transplantation (brentuximab vedotin exposure was variable). The material sequenced was peripheral blood mononuclear cells (PBMCs), taken before the second cycle of nivolumab. The receptor was isolated from a human donor with classical Hodgkin lymphoma.

CDR3 nucleotides: TGTGCCAGCAGCTCGGTCCTAAGCCTCTACGAGCAGTACTTC. This codes for CASSSVLSLYEQYF. V gene TRBV5-4 combines with J gene TRBJ2-7, with unresolved D. V lost 3 bases and J lost 3, with 13 bases in between. Germline V gene lookup returns CDR1 SGHNT and CDR2 YYREEE (reference sequence). The CDR3 is 14 amino acids.